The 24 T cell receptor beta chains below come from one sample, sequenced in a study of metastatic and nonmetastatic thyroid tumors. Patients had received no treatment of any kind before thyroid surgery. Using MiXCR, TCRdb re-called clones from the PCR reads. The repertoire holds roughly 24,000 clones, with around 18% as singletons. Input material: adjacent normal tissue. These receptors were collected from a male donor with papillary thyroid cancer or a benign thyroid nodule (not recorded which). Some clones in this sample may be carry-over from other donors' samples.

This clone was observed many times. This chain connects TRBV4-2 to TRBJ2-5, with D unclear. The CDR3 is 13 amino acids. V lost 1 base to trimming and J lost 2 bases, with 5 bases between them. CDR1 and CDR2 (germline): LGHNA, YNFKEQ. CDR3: CASSQVGQETQYF. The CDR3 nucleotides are TGTGCCAGCAGCCAAGTTGGGCAAGAGACCCAGTACTTC.

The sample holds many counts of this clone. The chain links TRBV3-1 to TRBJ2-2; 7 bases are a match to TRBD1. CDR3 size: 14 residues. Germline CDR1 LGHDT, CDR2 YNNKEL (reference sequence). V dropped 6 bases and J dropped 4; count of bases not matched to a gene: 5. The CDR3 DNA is TGTGCCAGCAGGCAACAGGGGTCCACCGGGGAGCTGTTTTTT. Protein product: CASRQQGSTGELFF.

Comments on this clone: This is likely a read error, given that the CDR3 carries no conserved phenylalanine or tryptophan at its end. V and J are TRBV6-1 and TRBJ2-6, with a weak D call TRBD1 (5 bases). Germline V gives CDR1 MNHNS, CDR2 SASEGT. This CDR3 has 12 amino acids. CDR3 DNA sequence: TGTGCCAGCAGTCCTGGGGCCAGCGTCCTGACTCTC. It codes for CASSPGASVLTL.

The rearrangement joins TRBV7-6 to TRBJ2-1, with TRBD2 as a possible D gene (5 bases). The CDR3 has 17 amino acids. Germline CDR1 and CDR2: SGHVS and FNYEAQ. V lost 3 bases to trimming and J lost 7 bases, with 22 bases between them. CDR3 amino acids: CASSLAPLVVGGNEQFF. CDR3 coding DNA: TGTGCCAGCAGCTTGGCCCCTTTGGTGGTGGGCGGGAATGAGCAGTTCTTC.

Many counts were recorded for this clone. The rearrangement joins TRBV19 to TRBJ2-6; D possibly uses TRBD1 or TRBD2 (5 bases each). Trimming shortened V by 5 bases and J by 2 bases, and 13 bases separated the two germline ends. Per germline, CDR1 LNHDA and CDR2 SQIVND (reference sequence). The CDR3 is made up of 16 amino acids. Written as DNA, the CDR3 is TGTGCCAGTAGTGGGGGACCTAGCACTGGGGCCAACGTCCTGACTTTC. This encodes CASSGGPSTGANVLTF.

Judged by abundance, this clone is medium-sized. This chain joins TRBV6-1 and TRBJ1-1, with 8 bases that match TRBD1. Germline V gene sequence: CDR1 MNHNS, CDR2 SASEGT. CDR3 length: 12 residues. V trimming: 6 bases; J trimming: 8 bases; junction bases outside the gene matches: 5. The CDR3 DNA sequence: TGTGCCAGCAGGAGGACAGGGTACGAAGCTTTCTTT. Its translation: CASRRTGYEAFF.

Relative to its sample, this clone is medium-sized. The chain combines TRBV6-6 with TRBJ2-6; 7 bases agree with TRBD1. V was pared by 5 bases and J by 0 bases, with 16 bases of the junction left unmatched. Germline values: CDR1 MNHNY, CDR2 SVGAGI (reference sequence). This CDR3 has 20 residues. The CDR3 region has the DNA TGTGCCAGCAGTCCCCATGAGACAGGGAAAGGCCTCTCTGGGGCCAACGTCCTGACTTTC. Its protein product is CASSPHETGKGLSGANVLTF.

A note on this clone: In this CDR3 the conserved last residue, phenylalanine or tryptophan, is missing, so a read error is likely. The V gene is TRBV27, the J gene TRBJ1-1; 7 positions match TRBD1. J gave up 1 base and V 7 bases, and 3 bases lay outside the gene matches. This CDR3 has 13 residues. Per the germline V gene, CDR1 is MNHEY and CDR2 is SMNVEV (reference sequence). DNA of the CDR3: TGTGCCAGCATCAACAGGGGGAACACTGAAGCTTTCTCT. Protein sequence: CASINRGNTEAFS.

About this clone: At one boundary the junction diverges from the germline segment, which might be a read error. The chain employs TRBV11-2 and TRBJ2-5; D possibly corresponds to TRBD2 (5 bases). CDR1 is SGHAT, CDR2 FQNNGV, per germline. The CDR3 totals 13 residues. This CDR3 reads CANSFSGKETQYF. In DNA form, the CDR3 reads TGTGCCAACAGCTTTTCGGGGAAAGAGACCCAGTACTTC.

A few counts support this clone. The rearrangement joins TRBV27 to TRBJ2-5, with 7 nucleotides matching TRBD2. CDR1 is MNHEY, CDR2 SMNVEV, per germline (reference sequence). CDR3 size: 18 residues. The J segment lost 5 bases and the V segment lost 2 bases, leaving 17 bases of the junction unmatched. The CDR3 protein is CASSLTSGTIVRCETQYF. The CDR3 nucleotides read TGTGCCAGCAGTTTAACGAGCGGGACTATCGTTCGTTGTGAGACCCAGTACTTC.

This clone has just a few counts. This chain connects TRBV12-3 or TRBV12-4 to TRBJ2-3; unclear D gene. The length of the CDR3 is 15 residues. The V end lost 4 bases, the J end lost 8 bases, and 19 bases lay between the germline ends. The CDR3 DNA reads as TGTGCCAGCAGTTACTCATCGGTGGGTATCGCTACGCAGTATTTT. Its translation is CASSYSSVGIATQYF.

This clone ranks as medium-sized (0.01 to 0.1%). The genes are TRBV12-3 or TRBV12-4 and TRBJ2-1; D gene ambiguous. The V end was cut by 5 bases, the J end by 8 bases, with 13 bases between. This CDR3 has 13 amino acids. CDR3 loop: CASSPTDWDEQFF. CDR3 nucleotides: TGTGCCAGCAGTCCAACGGATTGGGATGAGCAGTTCTTC.

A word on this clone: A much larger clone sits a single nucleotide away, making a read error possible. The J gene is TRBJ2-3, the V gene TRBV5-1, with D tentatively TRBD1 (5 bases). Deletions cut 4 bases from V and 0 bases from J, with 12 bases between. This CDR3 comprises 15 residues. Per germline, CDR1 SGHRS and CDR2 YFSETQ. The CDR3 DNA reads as TGCGCCAGCAGCATGAGACAGTGTAGCACAGATACGCAGTATTTT. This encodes CASSMRQCSTDTQYF.

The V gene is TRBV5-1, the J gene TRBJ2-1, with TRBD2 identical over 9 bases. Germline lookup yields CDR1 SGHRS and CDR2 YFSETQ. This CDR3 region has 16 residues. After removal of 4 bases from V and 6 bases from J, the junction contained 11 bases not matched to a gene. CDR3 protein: CASSRSGAGGFNEQFF. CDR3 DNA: TGCGCCAGCAGCCGGTCTGGGGCGGGAGGGTTCAATGAGCAGTTCTTC.

CDR3 nucleotides: TGCAGTGCTGTGTATACTTACAATGAGCAGTTCTTC. This codes for CSAVYTYNEQFF. The chain couples TRBV20-1 to TRBJ2-1; D unclear. This CDR3 is 12 amino acids long. Germline CDR1 is DFQATT and CDR2 is SNEGSKA (reference sequence). V gave up 5 bases and J gave up 4 bases, with 9 bases separating them.

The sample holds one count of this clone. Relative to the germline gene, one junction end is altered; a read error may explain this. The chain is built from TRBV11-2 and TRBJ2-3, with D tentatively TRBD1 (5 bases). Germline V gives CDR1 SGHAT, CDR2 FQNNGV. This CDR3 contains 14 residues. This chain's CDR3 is CAGSLGRGNDTQYF. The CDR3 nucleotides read TGTGCCGGCAGCTTAGGTAGGGGAAACGATACGCAGTATTTT.

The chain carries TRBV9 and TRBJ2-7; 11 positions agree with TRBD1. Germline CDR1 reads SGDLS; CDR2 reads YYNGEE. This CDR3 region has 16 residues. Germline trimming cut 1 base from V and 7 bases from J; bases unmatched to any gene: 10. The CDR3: CASSVRPGQGVNEQYV. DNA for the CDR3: TGTGCCAGCAGCGTACGCCCGGGACAGGGGGTTAATGAGCAGTACGTC.

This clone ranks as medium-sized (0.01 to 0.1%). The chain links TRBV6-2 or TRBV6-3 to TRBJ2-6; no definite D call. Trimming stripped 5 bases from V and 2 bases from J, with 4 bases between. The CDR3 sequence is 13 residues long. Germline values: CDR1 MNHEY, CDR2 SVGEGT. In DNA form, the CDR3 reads TGTGCCAGCAGTCCCACTGGGGCCAACGTCCTGACTTTC. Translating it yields CASSPTGANVLTF.

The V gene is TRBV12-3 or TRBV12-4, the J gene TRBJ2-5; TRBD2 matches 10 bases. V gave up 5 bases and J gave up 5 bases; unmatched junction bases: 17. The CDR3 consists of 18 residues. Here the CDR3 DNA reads TGTGCCAGCAGTCCCATGAAGGCTAGCGGGAGTTTATTGGAGACCCAGTACTTC. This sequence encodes CASSPMKASGSLLETQYF.

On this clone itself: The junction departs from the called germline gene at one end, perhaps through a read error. The CDR3 reads CASTLVGFSSLF. CDR3 DNA: TGTGCCAGCACCCTAGTGGGGTTCTCGTCTCTCTTT. V usage is TRBV12-3 or TRBV12-4 and J usage is TRBJ1-1; the D is unclear. CDR3 length: 12 residues.

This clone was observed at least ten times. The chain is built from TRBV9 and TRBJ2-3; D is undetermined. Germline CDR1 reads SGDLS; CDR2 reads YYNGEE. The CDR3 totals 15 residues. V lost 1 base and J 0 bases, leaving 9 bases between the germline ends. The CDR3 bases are TGTGCCAGCAGCGTAACCCCCCAGAGCACAGATACGCAGTATTTT. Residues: CASSVTPQSTDTQYF. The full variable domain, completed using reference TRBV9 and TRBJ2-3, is DSGVTQTPKHLITATGQRVTLRCSPRSGDLSVYWYQQSLDQGLQFLIQYYNGEERAKGNILERFSAQQFPDLHSELNLSSLELGDSALYFCASSVTPQSTDTQYFGPGTRLTVL.

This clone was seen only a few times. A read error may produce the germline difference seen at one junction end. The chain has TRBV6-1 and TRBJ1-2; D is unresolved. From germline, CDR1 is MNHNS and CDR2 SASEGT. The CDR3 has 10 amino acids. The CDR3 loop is CASREDGYTF. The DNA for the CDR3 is TGTGCCAGCAGGGAAGATGGCTACACCTTC.

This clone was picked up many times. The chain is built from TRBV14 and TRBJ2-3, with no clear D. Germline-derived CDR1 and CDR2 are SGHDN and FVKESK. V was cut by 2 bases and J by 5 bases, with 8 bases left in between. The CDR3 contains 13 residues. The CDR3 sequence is CASSQIAGDTQYF. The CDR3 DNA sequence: TGTGCCAGCAGCCAAATTGCAGGAGATACGCAGTATTTT.

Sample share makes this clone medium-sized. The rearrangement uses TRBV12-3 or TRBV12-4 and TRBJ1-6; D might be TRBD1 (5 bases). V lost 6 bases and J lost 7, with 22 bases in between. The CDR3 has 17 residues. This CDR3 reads CASSLSGGRSSNSPLHF. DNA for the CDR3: TGTGCCAGCAGCCTCTCGGGGGGGAGGAGCTCGAATTCACCCCTCCACTTT.